This entry is about one T cell receptor beta chain. Original methodology: For nucleated cells, counts were estimated from reference gene primer amplification. The table came from immunoSEQ multiplex PCR; TCRdb's copy has only in-frame clones and leaves some out. That table furnishes V, J and clone size, whereas the DNA furnished D and trimming. The sample yields under 200,000 clones, about 90% seen once. These data belong to a study of blood T cell repertoires in COVID-19. Overall study: PBMCs, B-cell-depleted T cells, or T cells provided the cDNA or gDNA that made up the material.

The germline V and J ends were trimmed by 5 bases and 5 bases, with 7 bases remaining between them. The CDR3 is 12 amino acids. The receptor was isolated from a man between 18 and 35 years old with active or convalescent COVID-19. Sequenced sample: peripheral blood. The chain joins TRBV12-3 or TRBV12-4 to TRBJ1-5; unclear D gene. The CDR3 DNA reads as TGTGCCAGCAGTACCATAGATCAGCCCCAGCATTTT. Its translation: CASSTIDQPQHF.